One sample yielded the 30 T cell receptor beta chains listed below, sequenced in a study of persistence of HIV-infected CD4 T cells. Lysates of CMV-infected fibroblasts at around 9.9 ug/mL stimulated these cells. CD40L-negative CD69-negative CD45RO-high memory CD4+ T cells were sorted as populations depleted of antigen-responding cells. The libraries were made with immunoSEQ version 4 in survey mode. Profiled with immunoSEQ multiplex PCR; TCRdb holds only in-frame clones, not every one. The profile shows fewer than 35,000 clones, about four fifths of them singletons. No antigens are known for them. Sequenced here: CD4+ T cells sorted from PBMCs after approximately 19-hour stimulation, sampled from a patient who received antiretroviral therapy. These receptors all stem from an adult woman with HIV who was CMV-seropositive.

V gene TRBV29-1 combines with J gene TRBJ1-1; D is ambiguous. The germline V gene has CDR1 SQVTM and CDR2 ANQGSEA. V was pared by 7 bases and J by 4 bases, with 16 bases between. This CDR3 has 13 amino acids. The CDR3 loop reads CSADRAEGTEAFF. The CDR3 region has the DNA TGCAGCGCGGATCGGGCAGAAGGCACTGAAGCTTTCTTT.

The J gene is TRBJ1-4, the V gene TRBV7-9, with D uncertain. This CDR3 comprises 14 residues. CDR1 and CDR2 (germline): SEHNR, FQNEAQ (reference sequence). V was shortened by 3 bases and J by 8 bases, with 13 bases between the two germline ends. The chain's CDR3 is CASSFGSEFEKLFF. The CDR3 DNA follows: TGTGCCAGCAGCTTCGGGTCAGAATTCGAAAAACTGTTTTTT.

The rearrangement joins TRBV4-3 to TRBJ2-3; no definite D call. CDR1 LGHNA and CDR2 YSLEER come from the germline V gene. This CDR3 has 13 residues. Trimming pared 4 bases from V and 3 bases from J, leaving 8 bases between. The CDR3 nucleotides read TGCGCCAGCAGCCTGGTAGGGACAGATACGCAGTATTTT. This sequence encodes CASSLVGTDTQYF.

V usage is TRBV5-6 and J usage is TRBJ1-2, with TRBD1 matching 9 bases. CDR1 is SGHDT, CDR2 YYEEEE, per germline. V was clipped by 3 bases and J by 6 bases; unmatched bases: 3. The CDR3 extends over 13 amino acids. The CDR3 DNA reads as TGTGCCAGCAGCTCGGGACAGGGAGATGGCTACACCTTC. This sequence encodes CASSSGQGDGYTF.

This chain uses TRBV28 with TRBJ2-2; tentatively, D is TRBD2 (5 bases). V lost 4 bases, J lost 6 bases, and 12 bases lay in between. From germline, CDR1 is MDHEN and CDR2 SYDVKM. The CDR3 extends over 14 amino acids. The CDR3 sequence: CASSSRVSAGELFF. In DNA, the CDR3 is TGTGCCAGCAGTTCGAGGGTCTCGGCCGGGGAGCTGTTTTTT.

The rearrangement joins TRBV29-1 to TRBJ2-3, with D tentatively TRBD1 or TRBD2 (5 bases each). V was cut by 3 bases and J by 5 bases, with 15 bases left in between. The V gene's germline CDR1 is SQVTM and CDR2 ANQGSEA. CDR3 length equals 14 residues. CDR3 nucleotides: TGCAGCGTTGATAGAAGGGGAGTGGAAGATACGCAGTATTTT. It yields the protein CSVDRRGVEDTQYF.

This clone was observed a single time. The chain employs TRBV28 and TRBJ2-2, with D perhaps matching TRBD2 (6 bases). Between the trimmed V and J ends, which lost 10 bases and 1 base, there was a span of 13 bases. The CDR3 totals 14 residues. Germline V gene lookup returns CDR1 MDHEN and CDR2 SYDVKM. The CDR3 spells CAIAGPMNTGELFF. The CDR3 DNA is TGTGCCATCGCGGGACCTATGAACACCGGGGAGCTGTTTTTT. Together with reference TRBV28 and TRBJ2-2, the CDR3 gives the full variable domain: DVKVTQSSRYLVKRTGEKVFLECVQDMDHENMFWYRQDPGLGLRLIYFSYDVKMKEKGDIPEGYSVSREKKERFSLILESASTNQTSMYLCAIAGPMNTGELFFGEGSRLTVL.

This chain connects TRBV18 to TRBJ2-5; 7 bases line up with TRBD1. Germline CDR1 is KGHSH and CDR2 is LQKENI. Germline trimming cut 3 bases from V and 5 bases from J; bases unmatched to any gene: 9. This CDR3 has 15 amino acids. CDR3 DNA sequence: TGTGCCAGCTCACCCGGGACAGACTCCAGGGAGACCCAGTACTTC. Translated, it gives CASSPGTDSRETQYF.

The CDR3 DNA is TGTGCCTGGAGTGTACAGGGGTCTAAGTCACCCCTCCACTTT. Amino acid sequence: CAWSVQGSKSPLHF. The chain carries TRBV30 and TRBJ1-6; 7 positions agree with TRBD1. CDR1 and CDR2 (germline): GTSNPN, SVGIG (reference sequence). The CDR3 totals 14 residues. The junction had 6 bases not matched to a gene; V was cut back by 0 bases and J by 10 bases.

This clone was counted a few times. This chain uses TRBV6-5 with TRBJ1-1, with 9 nucleotides matching TRBD1. Germline trimming cut 6 bases from V and 4 bases from J; bases unmatched to any gene: 3. Per germline, CDR1 MNHEY and CDR2 SVGAGI. The CDR3 is made up of 13 amino acids. The CDR3 here is CASRVQGATEAFF. In DNA form, the CDR3 reads TGTGCCAGCAGGGTACAGGGGGCCACTGAAGCTTTCTTT.

This chain joins TRBV5-1 and TRBJ2-1; 8 nucleotides match TRBD1. Germline CDR1 and CDR2: SGHRS and YFSETQ. The V and J ends lost 4 bases and 3 bases, in that order; junction bases with no gene match: 6. The CDR3 has 15 amino acids. CDR3 sequence: CASSTGQGFYNEQFF. For the CDR3, the DNA is TGCGCCAGCAGCACTGGACAGGGTTTCTACAATGAGCAGTTCTTC.

This clone was picked up a small number of times. The rearrangement joins TRBV5-1 to TRBJ2-5; 7 bases line up with TRBD1. Germline lookup yields CDR1 SGHRS and CDR2 YFSETQ. The CDR3 extends over 13 amino acids. The trim removed 7 bases at V and 5 bases at J, leaving 8 bases unmatched. CDR3 residues: CASGGQAGETQYF. The CDR3 nucleotides are TGCGCCAGCGGCGGACAGGCGGGCGAGACCCAGTACTTC.

This sequence joins TRBV28 and TRBJ2-6; possibly TRBD1 or TRBD2 for D (5 bases each). In germline, CDR1 is MDHEN, CDR2 SYDVKM. The CDR3 has 11 residues. Trimming stripped 6 bases from V and 17 bases from J, with 14 bases between. CDR3 sequence: CASSKDGTLTF. The CDR3 DNA is TGTGCCAGCAGCAAAGACGGGACCTTGACTTTC.

V is TRBV3-1 (or the pseudogene TRBV3-2) and J is TRBJ1-1; TRBD1 aligns across 7 bases. The CDR3 is made up of 13 amino acids. J was trimmed by 3 bases and V by 4 bases; bases with no gene match: 2. CDR1 LGHDT and CDR2 YNNKEL come from the germline V gene (reference sequence). The CDR3, as DNA: TGTGCCAGCAGCCTAACAGGGGACACTGAAGCTTTCTTT. This translates into CASSLTGDTEAFF.

This chain uses TRBV5-1 with TRBJ2-5, with 8 bases aligning to TRBD2. Germline CDR1 and CDR2: SGHRS and YFSETQ. This CDR3 has 14 residues. With V trimmed by 0 bases and J by 3 bases, 1 base remained unmatched. Here the CDR3 reads CASSLGSGEETQYF. In DNA, the CDR3 is TGCGCCAGCAGCTTGGGTAGCGGGGAAGAGACCCAGTACTTC. Supplemented by reference TRBV5-1 and TRBJ2-5, the full variable domain reads KAGVTQTPRYLIKTRGQQVTLSCSPISGHRSVSWYQQTPGQGLQFLFEYFSETQRNKGNFPGRFSGRQFSNSRSEMNVSTLELGDSALYLCASSLGSGEETQYFGPGTRLLVL.

CDR3 in amino acids: CASSPGWGSYGYTF. CDR3 DNA sequence: TGTGCCAGCAGCCCGGGCTGGGGGTCCTATGGCTACACCTTC. The rearrangement links TRBV3-1 (or the pseudogene TRBV3-2) to TRBJ1-2, with D possibly being TRBD1 (5 bases). Germline V gene lookup returns CDR1 LGHDT and CDR2 YNNKEL (reference sequence). This CDR3 has 14 amino acids. V was clipped by 4 bases and J by 4 bases, with 13 bases between them.

The J gene is TRBJ1-2, the V gene TRBV28, with 10 bases lining up with TRBD1. CDR1 is MDHEN, CDR2 SYDVKM, per germline. J gave up 4 bases and V 5 bases, and 10 bases lay outside the gene matches. This CDR3 spans 16 amino acids. The CDR3 sequence: CASSRPPGQGIYGYTF. CDR3 in DNA: TGTGCCAGCAGTCGCCCCCCGGGACAGGGGATCTATGGCTACACCTTC.

This CDR3 reads CASRTGENSPLHF. CDR3 nucleotides: TGCGCCAGCAGGACAGGCGAGAATTCACCCCTCCACTTT. J is TRBJ1-6 and V is TRBV10-1; D may be TRBD1 (6 bases). V lost 6 bases and J 7 bases, leaving 10 bases between the germline ends. The germline gives CDR1 WNHNN, CDR2 SYGVQD (reference sequence). The CDR3 totals 13 residues.

V is TRBV2 and J is TRBJ2-2; TRBD1 agrees at 10 bases. Germline CDR1 SNHLY, CDR2 FYNNEI. V lost 4 bases, J lost 4 bases, and 6 bases stayed unmatched. This CDR3 is 16 amino acids long. Here the CDR3 reads CASSVDRGPFTGELFF. The CDR3 region has the DNA TGTGCCAGCAGTGTCGACAGGGGGCCTTTCACCGGGGAGCTGTTTTTT.

CDR3 sequence reads: CASSTGQETSTDTQYF. CDR3 DNA sequence: TGTGCCAGCAGCACGGGACAGGAGACTAGCACAGATACGCAGTATTTT. The chain recombines TRBV5-6 with TRBJ2-3; the match to TRBD1 covers 8 bases. V lost 4 bases and J lost 0; bases outside the gene matches: 7. This CDR3 is built from 16 residues. The germline V gene encodes CDR1 SGHDT and CDR2 YYEEEE.

The chain joins TRBV19 to TRBJ2-5; 8 bases are shared with TRBD1. J was trimmed by 5 bases and V by 3 bases; bases with no gene match: 5. Germline V gene sequence: CDR1 LNHDA, CDR2 SQIVND (reference sequence). The CDR3 length is 14 residues. The CDR3 bases are TGTGCCAGTAGTATCAGGCACAGGGGGGAGACCCAGTACTTC. Residues: CASSIRHRGETQYF. The full variable domain, in which reference TRBV19 and TRBJ2-5 provide the parts outside the CDR3, is DGGITQSPKYLFRKEGQNVTLSCEQNLNHDAMYWYRQDPGQGLRLIYYSQIVNDFQKGDIAEGYSVSREKKESFPLTVTSAQKNPTAFYLCASSIRHRGETQYFGPGTRLLVL.

The rearrangement links TRBV6-2 or TRBV6-3 to TRBJ2-1; unclear D gene. In germline, CDR1 is MNHEY, CDR2 SVGEGT. Trimming removed 2 bases from V and 2 bases from J, with 10 bases in between. The CDR3 spans 15 residues. CDR3 nucleotide sequence: TGTGCCAGCAGTTACAACAGCCCTGCCTACAATGAGCAGTTCTTC. Translated: CASSYNSPAYNEQFF.

V is TRBV28 and J is TRBJ2-5; 11 nucleotides line up with TRBD2. Trimming at V came to 5 bases and at J to 7 bases, leaving 15 bases not matched to a gene. The CDR3 consists of 17 residues. CDR1 and CDR2 (germline): MDHEN, SYDVKM. CDR3 protein: CASSPLTSGGPSRTQYF. The CDR3, as DNA: TGTGCCAGCAGTCCCCTTACTAGCGGGGGTCCCTCACGGACCCAGTACTTC.

Only one count was recorded for this clone. The rearrangement links TRBV6-2 or TRBV6-3 to TRBJ1-1; D is unresolved. From germline, CDR1 is MNHEY and CDR2 SVGEGT. Trimming cost V 0 bases and J 6 bases, with 5 bases left between them. This CDR3 has 12 amino acids. CDR3 sequence reads: CASSYSVAEAFF. The CDR3 DNA reads as TGTGCCAGCAGTTACTCGGTTGCTGAAGCTTTCTTT.

The CDR3 loop is CASSKRARNTEAFF. DNA of the CDR3: TGTGCCAGTAGTAAGAGGGCCCGGAACACTGAAGCTTTCTTT. The rearrangement links TRBV19 to TRBJ1-1; D unresolved. The CDR3 has 14 residues. Germline V gene sequence: CDR1 LNHDA, CDR2 SQIVND (reference sequence). The germline V and J ends were trimmed by 4 bases and 1 base, with 10 bases remaining between them.

The chain recombines TRBV6-6 with TRBJ1-5; 7 bases line up with TRBD1. The germline CDR1 and CDR2 sequences are MNHNY and SVGAGI (reference sequence). This CDR3 is built from 12 residues. J lost 6 bases, V lost 7 bases, and 3 bases had no gene match. CDR3 DNA: TGTGCCAGCAAACAGGGGTTTCAGCCCCAGCATTTT. This sequence encodes CASKQGFQPQHF.

This clone was detected a few times. The CDR3 reads CATSRVQDNSPLHF. The CDR3 coding sequence is TGTGCCACCAGCAGAGTACAGGATAATTCACCCCTCCACTTT. The chain combines TRBV15 with TRBJ1-6; perhaps TRBD1 as D (5 bases). The germline gives CDR1 LNHNV, CDR2 YYDKDF (reference sequence). The CDR3 consists of 14 residues. V lost 1 base and J 5 bases, leaving 6 bases between the germline ends.

This clone was observed a single time. The chain links TRBV7-6 to TRBJ2-5; tentative D call: TRBD2 (5 bases). Germline V CDR1 and CDR2: SGHVS, FNYEAQ. The CDR3 has 16 residues. V lost 5 bases and J lost 1, with 17 bases in between. The CDR3 nucleotides read TGTGCCAGCAGCGCCTTCCCCGGACTGACCCAAGAGACCCAGTACTTC. Amino acid sequence: CASSAFPGLTQETQYF.

The genes are TRBV7-6 and TRBJ2-7; 11 nucleotides agree with TRBD2. V was clipped by 5 bases and J by 0 bases; unmatched bases: 9. This CDR3 spans 17 amino acids. The V gene's germline CDR1 is SGHVS and CDR2 FNYEAQ. The CDR3 sequence: CASSRSASGRSSYEQYF. Here the CDR3 DNA reads TGTGCCAGCAGCCGCTCGGCTAGCGGGAGGAGCTCCTACGAGCAGTACTTC.

The J gene is TRBJ1-5, the V gene TRBV5-5, with 9 bases identical to TRBD1. Per the germline V gene, CDR1 is SGHKS and CDR2 is YYEKEE (reference sequence). The CDR3 consists of 18 residues. Trimming cost V 0 bases and J 6 bases; bases outside gene matches: 13. In DNA form, the CDR3 reads TGTGCCAGCAGCTTGGGCACACAGGGGGCTGACATAGGTCAGCCCCAGCATTTT. It codes for CASSLGTQGADIGQPQHF.